What follows is one TCR beta chain and its context. The data stem from a study of T cell changes during pregnancy in multiple sclerosis. Profiling relied on immunoSEQ multiplex PCR, and the TCRdb table lists in-frame clones only, not all of them. The sample contains under 85,000 clones, about 91% of which appear only once. In germline, CDR1 is SGHVS, CDR2 FNYEAQ. This CDR3 comprises 17 residues. Trimming cost V 5 bases and J 0 bases; bases outside gene matches: 5. This receptor was identified in a female donor in good health, enrolled as a control in a pregnancy study. The sequencing used CD4+ T cells from peripheral blood mononuclear cells, collected in the third trimester of pregnancy. The chain couples TRBV7-6 to TRBJ2-3, with 13 bases matching TRBD2. CDR3 bases: TGTGCCAGCAGCCCTCAGGGACTAGCGGGAAGCACAGATACGCAGTATTTT. This encodes CASSPQGLAGSTDTQYF.